Detailed here is one T cell receptor (beta chain). As processed by the authors: Scientists estimated how many nucleated cells there were by amplifying reference gene primers. This table comes from immunoSEQ multiplex PCR, and its TCRdb copy is limited to in-frame clones, with some not included. V and J calls and clone size follow that table, whereas D and trimming were derived from the DNA. Among 100,000 or so clones listed, about four fifths were seen once. The data stem from a study of blood T cell repertoires in COVID-19. Study background: There were acute and convalescent COVID-19 samples, and they came from the United States, Italy and Spain. In each case, the material was cDNA or gDNA derived from T cells, B-cell-depleted T cells, or PBMCs.

The germline V gene has CDR1 SGHTA and CDR2 FQGNSA. This CDR3 is built from 13 residues. The germline V and J ends were trimmed by 1 base and 2 bases, with 6 bases remaining between them. The chain carries TRBV7-2 and TRBJ2-7, with D possibly matching TRBD1 (5 bases). This clonotype originated in a woman aged 70 to 79 with acute or convalescent COVID-19. The sequenced sample was peripheral blood. Here the CDR3 DNA reads TGTGCCAGCAGCTTAGGGGGCCCCTACGAGCAGTACTTC. The encoded protein is CASSLGGPYEQYF.